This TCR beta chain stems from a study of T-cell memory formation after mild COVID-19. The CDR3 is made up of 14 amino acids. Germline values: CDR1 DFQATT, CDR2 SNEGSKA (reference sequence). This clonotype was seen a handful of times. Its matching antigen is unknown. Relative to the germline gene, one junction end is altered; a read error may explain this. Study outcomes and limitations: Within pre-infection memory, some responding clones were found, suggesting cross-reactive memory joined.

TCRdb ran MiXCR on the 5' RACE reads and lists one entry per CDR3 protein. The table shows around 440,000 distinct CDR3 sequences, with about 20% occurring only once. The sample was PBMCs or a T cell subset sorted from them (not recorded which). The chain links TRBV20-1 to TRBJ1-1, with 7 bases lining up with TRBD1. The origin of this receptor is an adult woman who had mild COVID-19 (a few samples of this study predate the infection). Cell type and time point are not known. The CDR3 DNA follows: TGCAGTGCCAGAGCTTGGGACAGAAACACTGAAGCTTTCTTT. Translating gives CSARAWDRNTEAFF.